The 22 T cell receptor beta chains below were found in one sample sequenced in a study of blood T cell repertoires in COVID-19. The assay was immunoSEQ multiplex PCR, and TCRdb's table has in-frame clones only and misses some. The table lists 250,000 to 350,000 clones, roughly 86% of them singletons. The sequencing input was peripheral blood. These receptors originate from a man younger than 35 with active or convalescent COVID-19.

The chain is built from TRBV10-2 and TRBJ1-1, with 7 bases fitting TRBD1. The CDR3 extends over 15 amino acids. Trimming at V came to 6 bases and at J to 1 base, leaving 8 bases not matched to a gene. CDR1 is WSHSY, CDR2 SAAADI, per germline. The CDR3 spells CASSMTGQWNTEAFF. CDR3 nucleotides: TGCGCCAGCAGCATGACAGGGCAATGGAACACTGAAGCTTTCTTT.

This chain links TRBV24-1 with TRBJ2-3, with D maybe TRBD1 (5 bases). The germline CDR1 and CDR2 sequences are KGHDR and SFDVKD. V lost 0 bases and J 4 bases, leaving 10 bases between the germline ends. The CDR3 consists of 15 residues. The CDR3 protein is CATSDLTRAADTQYF. The CDR3, as DNA: TGTGCCACCAGTGATTTGACCAGGGCGGCAGATACGCAGTATTTT.

This clone has just a few counts. The rearrangement links TRBV5-1 to TRBJ1-1; possibly TRBD1 for D (6 bases). V was cut by 0 bases and J by 0 bases, with 12 bases left in between. This CDR3 has 16 residues. CDR1 and CDR2 (germline): SGHRS, YFSETQ. In DNA form, the CDR3 reads TGCGCCAGCAGCTTGGCATTCAGGGGCGTGAACACTGAAGCTTTCTTT. Its translation: CASSLAFRGVNTEAFF. The whole variable domain, filled in from reference TRBV5-1 and TRBJ1-1, reads KAGVTQTPRYLIKTRGQQVTLSCSPISGHRSVSWYQQTPGQGLQFLFEYFSETQRNKGNFPGRFSGRQFSNSRSEMNVSTLELGDSALYLCASSLAFRGVNTEAFFGQGTRLTVV.

This clone was recorded once. The chain couples TRBV27 to TRBJ2-1, with 7 bases lining up with TRBD2. Trimming took 2 bases from V and 4 from J; bases not matched to a gene: 2. Germline V gene data show CDR1 as MNHEY and CDR2 as SMNVEV (reference sequence). CDR3 size: 14 residues. This CDR3 reads CASSLSGEYNEQFF. Here the CDR3 DNA reads TGTGCCAGCAGTTTAAGCGGGGAATACAATGAGCAGTTCTTC.

The chain combines TRBV5-6 with TRBJ2-7, with 11 bases fitting TRBD2. CDR1 and CDR2 from the germline V gene are SGHDT and YYEEEE. The CDR3 has 17 amino acids. Germline trimming cut 3 bases from V and 0 bases from J; bases unmatched to any gene: 8. CDR3 protein: CASSSPSLAGVSYEQYF. CDR3 DNA: TGTGCCAGCAGCTCCCCATCACTAGCGGGGGTCTCCTACGAGCAGTACTTC. The complete variable domain, with remaining parts taken from reference TRBV5-6 and TRBJ2-7, reads DAGVTQSPTHLIKTRGQQVTLRCSPKSGHDTVSWYQQALGQGPQFIFQYYEEEERQRGNFPDRFSGHQFPNYSSELNVNALLLGDSALYLCASSSPSLAGVSYEQYFGPGTRLTVT.

V usage is TRBV12-3 or TRBV12-4 and J usage is TRBJ1-1, with D tentatively TRBD1 (5 bases). This CDR3 region has 13 residues. The V end lost 6 bases, the J end lost 3 bases, and 11 bases lay between the germline ends. CDR3 bases: TGTGCCAGCAGCCTGTTAGGGGACACTGAAGCTTTCTTT. The encoded protein is CASSLLGDTEAFF.

The gene calls are TRBV7-2 and TRBJ1-5, with D possibly being TRBD1 (5 bases). The CDR3 runs 16 residues. Trimming left V 1 base short and J 9 bases short, with 19 bases between. The germline V gene has CDR1 SGHTA and CDR2 FQGNSA. CDR3 bases: TGTGCCAGCAGCTTAGTCCCGGGGGACCCACCTCCGCCCCAGCATTTT. It specifies CASSLVPGDPPPPQHF.

This clone was seen just once. The chain links TRBV9 to TRBJ1-2, with TRBD1 matching over 7 bases. The ends lost 2 bases at V and 6 bases at J; junction bases unmatched: 1. Germline V lookup: CDR1 SGDLS, CDR2 YYNGEE. The CDR3 has 12 amino acids. Here the CDR3 reads CASSVGQDGYTF. CDR3 bases: TGTGCCAGCAGCGTCGGACAGGATGGCTACACCTTC. The variable domain in full, with the rest retrieved from reference TRBV9 and TRBJ1-2, is DSGVTQTPKHLITATGQRVTLRCSPRSGDLSVYWYQQSLDQGLQFLIQYYNGEERAKGNILERFSAQQFPDLHSELNLSSLELGDSALYFCASSVGQDGYTFGSGTRLTVV.

This clone was detected only once. The J gene is TRBJ2-1, the V gene TRBV7-2; TRBD2 agrees at 11 bases. Germline V gene sequence: CDR1 SGHTA, CDR2 FQGNSA. The CDR3 length is 16 residues. Trimming at V came to 1 base and at J to 4 bases, leaving 3 bases not matched to a gene. CDR3 sequence: CASSLEASGGYNEQFF. The CDR3, as DNA: TGTGCCAGCAGCTTAGAGGCTAGCGGGGGGTACAATGAGCAGTTCTTC.

V is TRBV4-1 and J is TRBJ1-1; 7 bases are a match to TRBD1. Germline V lookup: CDR1 MGHRA, CDR2 YSYEKL. J gave up 1 base and V 1 base, and 3 bases lay outside the gene matches. The CDR3 contains 15 residues. In DNA, the CDR3 is TGCGCCAGCAGCCAAGTGTCAGGGGGGAACACTGAAGCTTTCTTT. It encodes CASSQVSGGNTEAFF.

This chain uses TRBV10-3 with TRBJ1-1; 7 nucleotides agree with TRBD1. With 11 bases clipped from V and 1 base from J, the junction kept 7 bases outside the gene matches. The CDR3 sequence is 13 residues long. CDR1 is ENHRY and CDR2 is SYGVKD in the germline V gene. The CDR3 reads CAPWDSRNTEAFF. The CDR3 bases are TGTGCCCCGTGGGACAGTCGGAACACTGAAGCTTTCTTT.

The CDR3 bases are TGTGCCACCAGTATGACAGGGGGCACCGGGGAGCTGTTTTTT. Translated, it gives CATSMTGGTGELFF. The chain has TRBV24-1 and TRBJ2-2, with TRBD1 identical over 9 bases. This CDR3 is 14 amino acids long. V dropped 6 bases and J dropped 4; count of bases not matched to a gene: 2. The germline V gene encodes CDR1 KGHDR and CDR2 SFDVKD.

This clone was observed a few times. J is TRBJ2-5 and V is TRBV19; D may be TRBD1 (6 bases). V lost 5 bases and J 0 bases, leaving 10 bases between the germline ends. The germline CDR1 and CDR2 sequences are LNHDA and SQIVND (reference sequence). The CDR3 totals 14 residues. CDR3 DNA sequence: TGTGCCAGTAGTCGTGGACAGCACCAAGAGACCCAGTACTTC. Amino acids: CASSRGQHQETQYF.

V and J are TRBV10-3 and TRBJ2-7; 7 nucleotides line up with TRBD2. J lost 3 bases, V lost 6 bases, and 23 bases had no gene match. The germline CDR1 and CDR2 sequences are ENHRY and SYGVKD. The CDR3 has 19 amino acids. Written as DNA, the CDR3 is TGTGCCATCAGGACATTCTCGGGAGGTTCGGGCGGATTTAGCTACGAGCAGTACTTC. It yields the protein CAIRTFSGGSGGFSYEQYF.

V is TRBV11-2 and J is TRBJ2-1; 11 bases map to TRBD2. V lost 4 bases and J lost 5; bases outside the gene matches: 4. The V gene's germline CDR1 is SGHAT and CDR2 FQNNGV. The length of the CDR3 is 15 residues. In DNA form, the CDR3 reads TGTGCCAGCAGCTCTTTAGCGGGGGGGGACAATGAGCAGTTCTTC. Its protein product is CASSSLAGGDNEQFF.

The V and J genes are TRBV7-6 and TRBJ2-7, with D possibly matching TRBD2 (7 bases). The CDR3 length is 15 residues. CDR1 is SGHVS, CDR2 FNYEAQ, per germline. Trimming left V 1 base short and J 6 bases short, with 16 bases between. This CDR3 is CASSLEGGPWGEQYF. CDR3 DNA sequence: TGTGCCAGCAGCTTAGAGGGGGGGCCGTGGGGCGAGCAGTACTTC.

The V gene is TRBV2, the J gene TRBJ2-2, with 11 positions matching TRBD2. There are 16 residues in the CDR3. J was trimmed by 2 bases and V by 6 bases; bases with no gene match: 5. Germline V gives CDR1 SNHLY, CDR2 FYNNEI. The CDR3 DNA follows: TGTGCCAGCAGGACGGGACTAGCGGAAAACACCGGGGAGCTGTTTTTT. This translates into CASRTGLAENTGELFF.

The rearrangement links TRBV10-3 to TRBJ2-7, with TRBD1 matching 10 bases. The CDR3 sequence is 17 residues long. Per germline, CDR1 ENHRY and CDR2 SYGVKD. V trimming: 1 base; J trimming: 3 bases; junction bases outside the gene matches: 9. The DNA for the CDR3 is TGTGCCATCAGTGAGTTCCAACAAGGGACAGGGGTCTACGAGCAGTACTTC. Amino acids: CAISEFQQGTGVYEQYF.

A single count supports this clone. The CDR3 DNA reads as TGTGCCAGCAGTTTAAAAGGGGGCGTAGGCACTGAAGCTTTCTTT. Its translation is CASSLKGGVGTEAFF. The chain carries TRBV27 and TRBJ1-1; the match to TRBD1 covers 7 bases. J gave up 4 bases and V 2 bases, and 7 bases lay outside the gene matches. Germline-derived CDR1 and CDR2 are MNHEY and SMNVEV (reference sequence). The CDR3 is 15 residues long.

This clone was seen only once. V is TRBV9 and J is TRBJ1-1, with D possibly being TRBD1 (6 bases). The ends were cut back, 3 bases at V and 10 bases at J, with 19 bases in the middle. CDR1 and CDR2 from the germline V gene are SGDLS and YYNGEE. This CDR3 comprises 14 residues. The CDR3 coding sequence is TGTGCCAGCAGCGCGCCGGACCGGGACATCGGAGCTTTCTTT. Protein sequence: CASSAPDRDIGAFF.

This chain joins TRBV5-4 and TRBJ1-1, with a tentative D call TRBD1 (6 bases). V was cut by 0 bases and J by 10 bases, with 13 bases left in between. The CDR3 length is 13 residues. Germline V gene sequence: CDR1 SGHNT, CDR2 YYREEE (reference sequence). This CDR3 reads CASSLGTASGAFF. CDR3 bases: TGTGCCAGCAGCTTGGGGACAGCCAGCGGAGCTTTCTTT.

This rearrangement joins TRBV6-4 to TRBJ1-4, with D possibly matching TRBD1 (5 bases). The germline V and J ends were trimmed by 0 bases and 4 bases, with 27 bases remaining between them. CDR1 and CDR2 from the germline V gene are MRHNA and SNTAGT. The CDR3 runs 21 residues. CDR3 nucleotides: TGTGCCAGCAGTGACTCTTTCATTTTTTTGCAGAGGCCAAGGGGTAATGAAAAACTGTTTTTT. Encoded protein: CASSDSFIFLQRPRGNEKLFF.